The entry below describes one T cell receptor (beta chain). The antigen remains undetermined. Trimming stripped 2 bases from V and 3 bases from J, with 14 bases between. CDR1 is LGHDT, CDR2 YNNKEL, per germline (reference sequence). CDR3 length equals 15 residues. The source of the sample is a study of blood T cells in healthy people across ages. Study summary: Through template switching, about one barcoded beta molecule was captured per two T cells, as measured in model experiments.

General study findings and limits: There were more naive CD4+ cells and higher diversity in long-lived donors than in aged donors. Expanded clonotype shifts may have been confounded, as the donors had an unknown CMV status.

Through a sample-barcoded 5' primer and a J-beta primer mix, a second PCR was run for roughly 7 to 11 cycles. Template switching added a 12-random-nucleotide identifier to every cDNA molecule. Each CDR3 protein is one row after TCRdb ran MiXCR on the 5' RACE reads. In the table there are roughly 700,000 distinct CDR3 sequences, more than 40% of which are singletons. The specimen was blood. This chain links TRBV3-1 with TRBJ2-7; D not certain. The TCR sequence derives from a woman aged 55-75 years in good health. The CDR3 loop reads CASSQYGIKNYEQYF. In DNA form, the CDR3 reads TGTGCCAGCAGCCAATATGGGATTAAAAACTACGAGCAGTACTTC.